The 24 T cell receptor beta chains in this list originate from one sample, sequenced in a study of Tregs in tolerant kidney transplant recipients. Sequencing was performed with immunoSEQ multiplex PCR; in TCRdb, only in-frame clones are kept and a portion is missing. The repertoire holds tens of thousands of clones, with less than 90% as singletons. Sample: CD4+ T cells from blood. These receptors originate from a human donor in good health.

The gene calls are TRBV6-5 and TRBJ2-1; TRBD2 agrees at 7 bases. The germline gives CDR1 MNHEY, CDR2 SVGAGI. The CDR3 is 15 residues long. Trimming removed 7 bases from V and 2 bases from J; junction bases left unmatched: 8. The CDR3 region has the DNA TGTGCCAGCACTCGGGACTACCCGGCCTACAATGAGCAGTTCTTC. This sequence encodes CASTRDYPAYNEQFF.

This clone was seen once. This sequence joins TRBV25-1 and TRBJ2-1, with 7 bases matching TRBD2. The CDR3 runs 16 residues. Per germline, CDR1 MGHDK and CDR2 SYGVNS. The V and J ends lost 0 bases and 7 bases, in that order; junction bases with no gene match: 9. The CDR3 spells CASSEYGAGVGNEQFF. CDR3 nucleotide sequence: TGTGCCAGCAGTGAATATGGCGCGGGAGTAGGTAATGAGCAGTTCTTC.

This chain joins TRBV5-1 and TRBJ2-7, with TRBD2 identical over 14 bases. The CDR3 has 14 amino acids. After removal of 7 bases from V and 2 bases from J, the junction contained 2 bases not matched to a gene. Germline CDR1 reads SGHRS; CDR2 reads YFSETQ. The CDR3 spells CASGTSGGTYEQYF. CDR3 coding DNA: TGCGCCAGCGGGACTAGCGGGGGAACCTACGAGCAGTACTTC.

V usage is TRBV11-2 and J usage is TRBJ2-1, with D tentatively TRBD2 (6 bases). The V end lost 4 bases, the J end lost 7 bases, and 17 bases lay between the germline ends. Germline V gene sequence: CDR1 SGHAT, CDR2 FQNNGV. The CDR3 totals 15 residues. The CDR3 region is CASSSRLEGKNEQFF. The DNA for the CDR3 is TGTGCCAGCAGCTCCCGACTAGAAGGGAAAAATGAGCAGTTCTTC. The full variable domain, rest sourced from reference TRBV11-2 and TRBJ2-1, is EAGVAQSPRYKIIEKRQSVAFWCNPISGHATLYWYQQILGQGPKLLIQFQNNGVVDDSQLPKDRFSAERLKGVDSTLKIQPAKLEDSAVYLCASSSRLEGKNEQFFGPGTRLTVL.

The chain recombines TRBV5-1 with TRBJ2-3; D remains ambiguous. Trimming stripped 4 bases from V and 2 bases from J, with 8 bases between. CDR1 and CDR2 from the germline V gene are SGHRS and YFSETQ. The length of the CDR3 is 13 residues. This chain's CDR3 is CASSLPPTDTQYF. The DNA for the CDR3 is TGCGCCAGCAGCCTCCCCCCCACAGATACGCAGTATTTT.

V gene TRBV5-1 combines with J gene TRBJ1-6, with D perhaps TRBD1 (5 bases). This CDR3 spans 16 amino acids. Trimming cost V 0 bases and J 5 bases, with 12 bases left between them. The V gene's germline CDR1 is SGHRS and CDR2 YFSETQ. The DNA of the CDR3 is TGCGCCAGCAGCTTGGCCGGGACGGTTCATAATTCACCCCTCCACTTT. This translates into CASSLAGTVHNSPLHF. Full variable domain (rest looked up from reference TRBV5-1 and TRBJ1-6): KAGVTQTPRYLIKTRGQQVTLSCSPISGHRSVSWYQQTPGQGLQFLFEYFSETQRNKGNFPGRFSGRQFSNSRSEMNVSTLELGDSALYLCASSLAGTVHNSPLHFGNGTRLTVT.

The chain recombines TRBV30 with TRBJ1-1; a weak D match, TRBD1 (6 bases). CDR3 length: 16 residues. Between the trimmed V and J ends, which lost 1 base and 6 bases, there was a span of 21 bases. CDR1 GTSNPN and CDR2 SVGIG come from the germline V gene (reference sequence). CDR3 region: CAWSAITQGPVAEAFF. The CDR3, as DNA: TGTGCCTGGAGTGCGATCACTCAGGGGCCGGTCGCTGAAGCTTTCTTT.

V gene TRBV10-2 combines with J gene TRBJ2-5; tentative D call: TRBD1 (5 bases). Between the trimmed V and J ends, which lost 10 bases and 2 bases, there was a span of 8 bases. Germline assignment: CDR1 WSHSY and CDR2 SAAADI. The CDR3 is 11 amino acids. The CDR3 sequence is CATQGQETQYF. The CDR3 DNA follows: TGCGCCACTCAGGGACAAGAGACCCAGTACTTC.

The chain carries TRBV13 and TRBJ2-7, with 7 nucleotides matching TRBD2. J gave up 6 bases and V 5 bases, and 16 bases lay outside the gene matches. Germline loops: CDR1 PRHDT, CDR2 FYEKMQ (reference sequence). The CDR3 is 16 amino acids. The CDR3 nucleotides read TGTGCCAGCAGCCAAGCACTAGCGCCCGGAGGGTCCGAGCAGTACTTC. This encodes CASSQALAPGGSEQYF.

The rearrangement links TRBV14 to TRBJ2-5, with 8 bases lining up with TRBD2. V lost 2 bases, J lost 3 bases, and 5 bases stayed unmatched. Germline V gene lookup returns CDR1 SGHDN and CDR2 FVKESK. This CDR3 is 15 amino acids long. CDR3 protein: CASSQLGGGKETQYF. Written as DNA, the CDR3 is TGTGCCAGCAGCCAACTAGGCGGGGGGAAAGAGACCCAGTACTTC.

This chain uses TRBV15 with TRBJ2-7; 10 bases agree with TRBD2. V shed 3 bases and J 4 bases; nucleotides not matched to a gene: 3. The CDR3 sequence is 14 residues long. Germline CDR1 LNHNV, CDR2 YYDKDF (reference sequence). CDR3 protein: CATSRLAGVYEQYF. In nucleotides, the CDR3 is TGTGCCACCAGCAGGCTAGCGGGAGTTTACGAGCAGTACTTC.

The gene calls are TRBV6-5 and TRBJ1-1; no reliable D call. The CDR3 length is 13 residues. CDR1 and CDR2 (germline): MNHEY, SVGAGI. V was pared by 6 bases and J by 0 bases, with 8 bases between. CDR3 in amino acids: CASSPGLNTEAFF. The CDR3 DNA follows: TGTGCCAGCAGCCCGGGCCTGAACACTGAAGCTTTCTTT.

The rearrangement joins TRBV11-3 to TRBJ1-4, with a weak D call TRBD1 (5 bases). Trimming shortened V by 7 bases and J by 0 bases, and 21 bases separated the two germline ends. The germline V gene encodes CDR1 SGHNT and CDR2 YENEEA. The CDR3 is 18 amino acids. The CDR3 spells CASTGADGNRPTNEKLFF. Here the CDR3 DNA reads TGTGCCAGCACTGGGGCAGACGGAAATCGTCCAACTAATGAAAAACTGTTTTTT.

The J gene is TRBJ2-1, the V gene TRBV15; D remains unclear. The CDR3 covers 13 residues. V was clipped by 0 bases and J by 15 bases, with 15 bases between them. The germline gives CDR1 LNHNV, CDR2 YYDKDF (reference sequence). In DNA, the CDR3 is TGTGCCACCAGCAGAGATTCTGTCGGTCGCCTGTTCTTC. Residues: CATSRDSVGRLFF.

The chain employs TRBV6-4 and TRBJ2-3; 10 bases agree with TRBD2. CDR1 and CDR2 from the germline V gene are MRHNA and SNTAGT. This CDR3 spans 15 amino acids. The V gene end was trimmed by 6 bases and the J gene end by 2 bases; junction bases not matched to a gene: 5. The CDR3 loop reads CASSDGTSDTDTQYF. The CDR3 DNA reads as TGTGCCAGCAGCGACGGGACTAGCGACACAGATACGCAGTATTTT.

The chain is built from TRBV4-3 and TRBJ1-1; D may be TRBD1 (5 bases). Germline V gene sequence: CDR1 LGHNA, CDR2 YSLEER. With 4 bases removed from V and 0 bases from J, the gap between germline ends came to 6 bases. The CDR3 extends over 13 amino acids. The CDR3 reads CASSPTVNTEAFF. For the CDR3, the DNA is TGCGCCAGCAGCCCGACAGTGAACACTGAAGCTTTCTTT.

This clone was seen a single time. The J gene is TRBJ1-2, the V gene TRBV11-1, with no clear D. Deletions cut 2 bases from V and 3 bases from J, with 13 bases between. The CDR3 spans 15 residues. The germline V gene has CDR1 SGHAT and CDR2 FQDESV (reference sequence). The CDR3: CASSLNPRTDYGYTF. The CDR3 region has the DNA TGTGCCAGCAGCTTAAACCCGCGGACGGACTATGGCTACACCTTC.

This clone was observed once. The V and J genes are TRBV10-3 and TRBJ2-7; 9 bases match TRBD1. Per germline, CDR1 ENHRY and CDR2 SYGVKD. The CDR3 runs 14 residues. V dropped 10 bases and J dropped 2; count of bases not matched to a gene: 9. DNA of the CDR3: TGTGCCAGTACTCCCGGGACAGGGCCCTACGAGCAGTACTTC. It specifies CASTPGTGPYEQYF.

The J gene is TRBJ1-4, the V gene TRBV25-1, with D possibly matching TRBD1 (5 bases). From germline, CDR1 is MGHDK and CDR2 SYGVNS. Trimming took off 1 base at V and 5 bases at J, with 8 bases between the two ends. The CDR3 is made up of 14 amino acids. In DNA, the CDR3 is TGTGCCAGCAGTGAATCCAGGGTGAATGAAAAACTGTTTTTT. Translating it yields CASSESRVNEKLFF.

V usage is TRBV6-6 and J usage is TRBJ1-1; D is perhaps TRBD1 (5 bases). The CDR3 consists of 15 residues. V was shortened by 0 bases and J by 4 bases, with 12 bases between the two germline ends. CDR1 and CDR2 from the germline V gene are MNHNY and SVGAGI (reference sequence). The CDR3 region is CASSYSRDLSTEAFF. The CDR3 DNA reads TGTGCCAGCAGTTACTCCCGGGACTTAAGCACTGAAGCTTTCTTT.

This clone was seen only once. The chain is built from TRBV5-6 and TRBJ1-6; tentative D call: TRBD1 (6 bases). Germline-derived CDR1 and CDR2 are SGHDT and YYEEEE. Trimming removed 3 bases from V and 5 bases from J, with 18 bases in between. This CDR3 has 17 residues. The CDR3 region is CASSSSPDRPHNSPLHF. The CDR3 DNA reads as TGTGCCAGCAGCTCCTCGCCTGACAGGCCTCATAATTCACCCCTCCACTTT. Using reference TRBV5-6 and TRBJ1-6 for the parts outside the CDR3, the full variable domain is DAGVTQSPTHLIKTRGQQVTLRCSPKSGHDTVSWYQQALGQGPQFIFQYYEEEERQRGNFPDRFSGHQFPNYSSELNVNALLLGDSALYLCASSSSPDRPHNSPLHFGNGTRLTVT.

The chain has TRBV28 and TRBJ1-1; possibly TRBD1 for D (6 bases). The germline V gene encodes CDR1 MDHEN and CDR2 SYDVKM. The CDR3 has 15 amino acids. The germline V and J ends were trimmed by 6 bases and 1 base, with 15 bases remaining between them. The CDR3 spells CASSLHRDGNTEAFF. As DNA, the CDR3 is TGTGCCAGCAGCCTACACAGGGATGGGAACACTGAAGCTTTCTTT.

J is TRBJ1-3 and V is TRBV7-2; maybe TRBD1 (6 bases). CDR3 size: 17 residues. Trimming cost V 5 bases and J 4 bases, with 21 bases left between them. The germline V gene has CDR1 SGHTA and CDR2 FQGNSA. CDR3 DNA: TGTGCCAGCAGCGCCCCCGGGACAAAAAGGAGAGGAAACACCATATATTTT. Translated: CASSAPGTKRRGNTIYF. Looking up the rest from reference TRBV7-2 and TRBJ1-3 gives the full variable domain: GAGVSQSPSNKVTEKGKDVELRCDPISGHTALYWYRQSLGQGLEFLIYFQGNSAPDKSGLPSDRFSAERTGGSVSTLTIQRTQQEDSAVYLCASSAPGTKRRGNTIYFGEGSWLTVV.

J is TRBJ2-1 and V is TRBV12-5, with 7 positions matching TRBD2. This CDR3 spans 15 amino acids. Germline V gives CDR1 LGHNT, CDR2 FRNRAP. The junction had 7 bases not matched to a gene; V was cut back by 5 bases and J by 3 bases. CDR3 DNA sequence: TGTGCTAGTGGTCCTGCTAGCGGCCTCTACAATGAGCAGTTCTTC. Translation: CASGPASGLYNEQFF.